This T cell receptor beta chain originates from a study of blood T cell repertoires in COVID-19. In the original workflow: How many nucleated cells were present was estimated from reference gene primer amplification. The assay was immunoSEQ multiplex PCR, and TCRdb's table has in-frame clones only and misses some. V and J calls and clone size are copied from that table; D and trimming were computed from the DNA. The sample shows a few hundred thousand clones, approximately 85% of them seen only once. Per germline, CDR1 SGHRS and CDR2 YFSETQ. Trimming removed 0 bases from V and 7 bases from J, with 11 bases in between. The CDR3 runs 14 residues.

Sequenced material: peripheral blood. The genes are TRBV5-1 and TRBJ1-5, with D possibly matching TRBD1 (5 bases). The origin of this receptor is an elderly man with acute or convalescent COVID-19. In nucleotides, the CDR3 is TGCGCCAGCAGCTTGGCCGGGGGGGACCAGCCCCAGCATTTT. Translation: CASSLAGGDQPQHF.